A selection of T cell receptor beta chains follows, all from one sample in a study of CD8+CD57+ T cells in acquired aplastic anemia. Using its own MiXCR run on the reads, TCRdb lists one record per CDR3 protein. The repertoire holds hundreds of thousands of distinct CDR3 sequences, with less than 35% as singletons. Sample: sorted CD4+, CD8+, or CD8+CD57+ T cells (not recorded which) from PBMCs. Receptors originate from a human donor with aplastic anemia. CDR3s include the opening cysteine and the closing phenylalanine or tryptophan. Each record gives: J gene, clone size, V gene, D gene, CDR3 protein, CDR3 DNA. The D gene is left open where the match is weak. Not all rows give a size; the values are once, few, many and, for expanded clones, a class.

j_gene: TRBJ1-1; abundance: many; v_gene: TRBV15; d_gene: NA; CDR3aa: CATSRRSGSNTEAFF; CDR3nt: TGTGCCACCAGCAGGAGGTCAGGGTCCAACACTGAAGCTTTCTTT
j_gene: TRBJ2-2; abundance: few; v_gene: TRBV7-9; d_gene: TRBD2; CDR3aa: CASSPGGLAGGRTGELFF; CDR3nt: TGTGCCAGCAGCCCGGGGGGACTAGCGGGAGGTCGAACCGGGGAGCTGTTTTTT
j_gene: TRBJ1-2; abundance: NA; v_gene: TRBV6-5; d_gene: NA; CDR3aa: CASSNLGGDYGYTF; CDR3nt: TGTGCCAGCAGTAACCTGGGAGGGGACTATGGCTACACCTTC
j_gene: TRBJ2-7; abundance: NA; v_gene: TRBV19; d_gene: NA; CDR3aa: CASSRTLTYEQYF; CDR3nt: TGTGCCAGTAGTCGGACACTGACTTACGAGCAGTACTTC
j_gene: TRBJ1-2; abundance: NA; v_gene: TRBV5-4; d_gene: NA; CDR3aa: CASSRVNRDASSGYTF; CDR3nt: TGTGCCAGCAGTCGCGTCAACCGGGACGCGTCGTCTGGCTACACCTTC
j_gene: TRBJ1-4; abundance: few; v_gene: TRBV7-9; d_gene: NA; CDR3aa: CASSQVTATNEKLFF; CDR3nt: TGTGCCAGCAGTCAAGTGACCGCAACTAATGAAAAACTGTTTTTT
j_gene: TRBJ1-3; abundance: many; v_gene: TRBV2; d_gene: NA; CDR3aa: CASSEGNTIYF; CDR3nt: TGTGCCAGCAGTGAAGGAAACACCATATATTTT
j_gene: TRBJ1-5; abundance: many; v_gene: TRBV15; d_gene: NA; CDR3aa: CATDRDLGEAQHF; CDR3nt: TGTGCCACGGATAGGGATCTCGGGGAGGCCCAGCATTTT
j_gene: TRBJ1-6; abundance: many; v_gene: TRBV7-2; d_gene: NA; CDR3aa: CASSLLGSPLHF; CDR3nt: TGTGCCAGCAGCTTATTAGGTTCACCCCTCCACTTT
j_gene: TRBJ1-5; abundance: few; v_gene: TRBV18; d_gene: TRBD1; CDR3aa: CASSPLGQGSNQPQHF; CDR3nt: TGTGCCAGCTCACCGCTCGGACAGGGTAGCAATCAGCCCCAGCATTTT
j_gene: TRBJ2-7; abundance: few; v_gene: TRBV11-2; d_gene: NA; CDR3aa: CASSSLRGRGEVEQYF; CDR3nt: TGTGCCAGCAGCTCCCTCCGGGGGCGCGGGGAGGTCGAGCAGTACTTC
j_gene: TRBJ2-7; abundance: few; v_gene: TRBV10-3; d_gene: NA; CDR3aa: CAISESKTSPYEQYF; CDR3nt: TGTGCCATCAGTGAGTCGAAGACAAGCCCCTACGAGCAGTACTTC
j_gene: TRBJ1-6; abundance: few; v_gene: TRBV20-1; d_gene: TRBD1; CDR3aa: CSARDQFGTGPLSTGSPLHF; CDR3nt: TGCAGTGCTAGAGATCAGTTCGGGACAGGTCCTCTATCGACGGGTTCACCCCTCCACTTT
j_gene: TRBJ1-2; abundance: many; v_gene: TRBV4-3; d_gene: NA; CDR3aa: CASSQDPGYGYTF; CDR3nt: TGCGCCAGCAGCCAAGATCCGGGATATGGCTACACCTTC
j_gene: TRBJ1-1; abundance: few; v_gene: TRBV7-3; d_gene: NA; CDR3aa: CASSLSGQPEAFF; CDR3nt: TGTGCCAGCAGCTTAAGTGGACAGCCGGAAGCTTTCTTT
j_gene: TRBJ1-5; abundance: many; v_gene: TRBV6-1; d_gene: TRBD1; CDR3aa: CASRWDSVNQPQHF; CDR3nt: TGTGCCAGCAGATGGGACAGCGTCAATCAGCCCCAGCATTTT